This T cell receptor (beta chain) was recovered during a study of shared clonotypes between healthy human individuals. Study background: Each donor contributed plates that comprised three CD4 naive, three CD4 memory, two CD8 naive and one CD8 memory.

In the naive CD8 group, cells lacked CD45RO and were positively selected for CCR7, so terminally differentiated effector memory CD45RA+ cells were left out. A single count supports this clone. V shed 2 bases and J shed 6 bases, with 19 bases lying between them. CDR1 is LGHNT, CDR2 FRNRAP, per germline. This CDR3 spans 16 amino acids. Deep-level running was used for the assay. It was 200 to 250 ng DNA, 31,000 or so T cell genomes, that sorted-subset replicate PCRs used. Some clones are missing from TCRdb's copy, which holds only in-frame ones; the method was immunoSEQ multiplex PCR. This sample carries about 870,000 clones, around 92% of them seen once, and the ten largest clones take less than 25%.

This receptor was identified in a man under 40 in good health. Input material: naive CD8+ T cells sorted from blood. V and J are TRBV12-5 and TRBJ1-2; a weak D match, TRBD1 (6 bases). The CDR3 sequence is CASGLTPTGGSDGYTF. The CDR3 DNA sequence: TGTGCTAGTGGTTTGACACCGACGGGGGGCAGTGATGGCTACACCTTC.